These 13 T cell receptor beta chains originate from one sample sequenced in a study of OX40 agonist ivuxolimab in advanced cancers. Profiled with immunoSEQ multiplex PCR; TCRdb holds only in-frame clones, not every one. The sample contains about 40,000 clones, 86% of which appear only once. The sequencing used CD4+ or CD8+ T cells sorted from blood, collected in a trial of the OX40 agonist ivuxolimab. These receptors were obtained from an adult with an advanced solid tumor such as melanoma, head and neck, liver or kidney cancer.

This clone has more than one count but fewer than ten. This sequence joins TRBV29-1 and TRBJ1-2; D gene unclear. Germline V lookup: CDR1 SQVTM, CDR2 ANQGSEA. This CDR3 comprises 12 residues. V was trimmed by 2 bases and J by 5 bases, leaving 9 bases between them. CDR3 coding DNA: TGCAGCGTTGAAAGGCTCGAGTATGGCTACACCTTC. Its protein is CSVERLEYGYTF.

This chain uses TRBV7-9 with TRBJ1-3; TRBD1 is a possible D gene (6 bases). This CDR3 spans 14 amino acids. CDR1 and CDR2 from the germline V gene are SEHNR and FQNEAQ (reference sequence). Trimming stripped 0 bases from V and 4 bases from J, with 7 bases between. In DNA form, the CDR3 reads TGTGCCAGCAGCTTAGCAGGGACAGGAAACACCATATATTTT. It specifies CASSLAGTGNTIYF. Based on the CDR3 plus reference TRBV7-9 and TRBJ1-3, the full variable domain is DTGVSQNPRHKITKRGQNVTFRCDPISEHNRLYWYRQTLGQGPEFLTYFQNEAQLEKSRLLSDRFSAERPKGSFSTLEIQRTEQGDSAMYLCASSLAGTGNTIYFGEGSWLTVV.

The V call is TRBV5-5, the J call TRBJ2-3, with D perhaps matching TRBD1 (5 bases). The germline gives CDR1 SGHKS, CDR2 YYEKEE (reference sequence). The CDR3 contains 13 residues. V shed 4 bases and J shed 4 bases, with 10 bases lying between them. The CDR3, as DNA: TGTGCCAGCAGCCTGGACACCCCAGATACGCAGTATTTT. Translating it yields CASSLDTPDTQYF.

This chain uses TRBV5-8 with TRBJ2-1, with D unclear. The germline V and J ends were trimmed by 0 bases and 2 bases, with 3 bases remaining between them. The CDR3 extends over 13 amino acids. Germline CDR1 SGHTS, CDR2 YDEGEE. CDR3 DNA: TGTGCCAGCAGCTTGGACGCCTACAATGAGCAGTTCTTC. Its translation: CASSLDAYNEQFF.

The chain carries TRBV18 and TRBJ2-7; D may correspond to TRBD1 or TRBD2 (5 bases each). The CDR3 is made up of 16 amino acids. CDR1 and CDR2 from the germline V gene are KGHSH and LQKENI. Trimming left V 3 bases short and J 0 bases short, with 15 bases between. The CDR3 spells CASSPEGPSSSYEQYV. In DNA, the CDR3 is TGTGCCAGCTCACCCGAGGGACCTTCGAGCTCCTACGAGCAGTACGTC.

The J gene is TRBJ2-2, the V gene TRBV9, with TRBD1 matching over 9 bases. The CDR3 consists of 17 residues. V was clipped by 3 bases and J by 2 bases; unmatched bases: 8. CDR1 and CDR2 (germline): SGDLS, YYNGEE. The CDR3, as DNA: TGTGCCAGCAGCGCCGCCCGGGACAGGGCTAACACCGGGGAGCTGTTTTTT. Residues: CASSAARDRANTGELFF. The full variable domain, in which reference TRBV9 and TRBJ2-2 provide the parts outside the CDR3, is DSGVTQTPKHLITATGQRVTLRCSPRSGDLSVYWYQQSLDQGLQFLIQYYNGEERAKGNILERFSAQQFPDLHSELNLSSLELGDSALYFCASSAARDRANTGELFFGEGSRLTVL.

This chain links TRBV11-2 with TRBJ1-1; no reliable D call. The CDR3 is 13 amino acids. V was trimmed by 1 base and J by 5 bases, leaving 8 bases between them. Germline CDR1 and CDR2: SGHAT and FQNNGV. Here the CDR3 DNA reads TGTGCCAGCAGCTTAGTCGAGCGTACTGAAGCTTTCTTT. Translation: CASSLVERTEAFF.

The chain joins TRBV7-9 to TRBJ1-2; 7 bases are a match to TRBD1. The CDR3 contains 14 residues. After removal of 3 bases from V and 2 bases from J, the junction contained 3 bases not matched to a gene. CDR1 is SEHNR, CDR2 FQNEAQ, per germline (reference sequence). DNA of the CDR3: TGTGCCAGCAGCTTCGAGGGACAGAACTATGGCTACACCTTC. Translating it yields CASSFEGQNYGYTF.

This chain joins TRBV19 and TRBJ2-1; unclear D gene. The CDR3 is 12 residues long. Germline CDR1 is LNHDA and CDR2 is SQIVND (reference sequence). V lost 7 bases and J lost 8, with 12 bases in between. CDR3 bases: TGTGCCAGTACCTCGGTGGGCCATGAGCAGTTCTTC. Protein sequence: CASTSVGHEQFF.

The rearrangement joins TRBV5-5 to TRBJ2-7; weak D call: TRBD1 (6 bases). There are 14 residues in the CDR3. The V end lost 4 bases, the J end lost 5 bases, and 16 bases lay between the germline ends. Germline V gene lookup returns CDR1 SGHKS and CDR2 YYEKEE (reference sequence). The CDR3 spells CASSVDSLSHEQYV. The DNA for the CDR3 is TGTGCCAGCAGCGTGGACAGCCTAAGTCACGAGCAGTACGTC.

The chain couples TRBV15 to TRBJ1-6; tentatively, D is TRBD1 (5 bases). The CDR3 spans 16 residues. Trimming took 0 bases from V and 1 from J, leaving 7 bases between them. In germline, CDR1 is LNHNV, CDR2 YYDKDF (reference sequence). CDR3 nucleotide sequence: TGTGCCACCAGCAGAGATGGGGCATCCTATAATTCACCCCTCCACTTT. This gives the protein CATSRDGASYNSPLHF.

The J gene is TRBJ2-1, the V gene TRBV29-1; 7 bases map to TRBD1. Germline CDR1 reads SQVTM; CDR2 reads ANQGSEA. Unmatched junction bases numbered 7, after V lost 2 bases and J lost 3 bases. CDR3 length: 15 amino acids. The CDR3 loop is CSVEPTGINYNEQFF. The DNA for the CDR3 is TGCAGCGTTGAACCGACAGGGATCAACTACAATGAGCAGTTCTTC.

This rearrangement joins TRBV5-4 to TRBJ2-7; TRBD2 is a possible D gene (5 bases). Trimming cost V 2 bases and J 4 bases, with 19 bases left between them. CDR3 length: 16 amino acids. Looked up from germline, CDR1 is SGHNT and CDR2 is YYREEE (reference sequence). The CDR3 DNA is TGTGCCAGCAGCTTCTTGGGCGGAGGATCCGCTTACGAGCAGTACTTC. This codes for CASSFLGGGSAYEQYF.